This entry describes one T cell receptor (beta chain). Its antigen remains unidentified. Time point of the sample: week 11, during vaccination. One vaccine dose held 300 ug of mutant IDH1 20-mer peptide and came with topical imiquimod. Repertoires were generated with immunoSEQ multiplex PCR, while TCRdb's copy carries only in-frame clones and drops some. The table lists around 62,000 clones, about nine tenths of them singletons. The sample belongs to a study of a mutant IDH1 vaccine in newly diagnosed glioma. Germline loops: CDR1 SGHNT, CDR2 YYREEE (reference sequence). Trimming left V 0 bases short and J 2 bases short, with 6 bases between. The CDR3 length is 14 residues.

The specimen comprised PBMCs, sampled from a glioma patient whose treatment included an IDH1 peptide vaccine. The rearrangement joins TRBV5-4 to TRBJ2-1; D is perhaps TRBD2 (5 bases). This clonotype was obtained from a middle-aged man with glioma. The chain's CDR3 is CASSLGLTYNEQFF. CDR3 in DNA: TGTGCCAGCAGCTTGGGACTAACCTACAATGAGCAGTTCTTC.